The next 26 T cell receptor beta chains were all read from a single sample in a study of cytotoxic CD8 clonotypes in ibrutinib-treated CLL (dated by TCRdb to the early 2020s). The library came from the immunoSEQ multiplex PCR assay. The immuneACCESS repertoire file appears here via TCRdb, limited to in-frame rearrangements. These files lack a portion of the clones; in checked studies, under half of the deficit traces to unresolved V genes, and the cause of the others is not known. Within this sample are about 140,000 clones, with 65% to 85% of them counted one time only. The leading ten clones occupy 7.6% of the sample. This material consisted of PBMCs, taken after 36 months of ibrutinib treatment. These receptors all come from a human donor with chronic lymphocytic leukemia.

V and J are TRBV4-1 and TRBJ2-5; D uncertain. This CDR3 has 14 amino acids. V lost 1 base and J 0 bases, leaving 6 bases between the germline ends. The germline V gene has CDR1 MGHRA and CDR2 YSYEKL. CDR3 sequence reads: CASSQGQHQETQYF. The CDR3 coding sequence is TGCGCCAGCAGCCAAGGGCAGCACCAAGAGACCCAGTACTTC.

The V call is TRBV2, the J call TRBJ1-2; a possible D gene is TRBD1 (5 bases). CDR3 length: 13 amino acids. Germline loops: CDR1 SNHLY, CDR2 FYNNEI. Trimming shortened V by 9 bases and J by 5 bases, and 16 bases separated the two germline ends. The CDR3 DNA is TGTGCCAGTCTTCTACCGGGGGTGTATGGCTACACCTTC. Protein: CASLLPGVYGYTF.

The chain is built from TRBV10-1 and TRBJ1-4, with unresolved D. V shed 3 bases and J shed 4 bases, with 6 bases lying between them. Germline values: CDR1 WNHNN, CDR2 SYGVQD (reference sequence). The CDR3 covers 13 residues. As DNA, the CDR3 is TGCGCCAGCAGTGAACGGCTTAATGAAAAACTGTTTTTT. Translation: CASSERLNEKLFF.

The CDR3 region is CASSRYRGTQNIQYF. In DNA form, the CDR3 reads TGCGCCAGCAGCCGCTATAGAGGGACCCAAAACATTCAGTACTTC. J is TRBJ2-4 and V is TRBV4-1; D is tentatively TRBD1 or TRBD2 (5 bases each). This CDR3 spans 15 amino acids. V shed 4 bases and J shed 5 bases, with 15 bases lying between them. CDR1 MGHRA and CDR2 YSYEKL come from the germline V gene.

The chain is built from TRBV13 and TRBJ1-1; D perhaps matches TRBD1 (6 bases). Germline V lookup: CDR1 PRHDT, CDR2 FYEKMQ (reference sequence). The V end was cut by 7 bases, the J end by 4 bases, with 22 bases between. The CDR3 contains 16 residues. DNA of the CDR3: TGTGCCAGCACTGCGACAGGAAGTGGCGGCGCCACTGAAGCTTTCTTT. Translated, it gives CASTATGSGGATEAFF.

The J gene is TRBJ1-6, the V gene TRBV2, with D perhaps matching TRBD1 (5 bases). Looked up from germline, CDR1 is SNHLY and CDR2 is FYNNEI. V was shortened by 11 bases and J by 5 bases, with 13 bases between the two germline ends. CDR3 size: 13 residues. CDR3 bases: TGTGCCGCCTGCCGGGGGAATAATTCACCCCTCCACTTT. Its protein is CAACRGNNSPLHF.

This chain connects TRBV30 to TRBJ2-7; 8 bases map to TRBD1. The V gene's germline CDR1 is GTSNPN and CDR2 SVGIG (reference sequence). With V trimmed by 0 bases and J by 6 bases, 4 bases remained unmatched. This CDR3 region has 13 residues. CDR3 sequence: CAWSVQGGLEQYF. The CDR3 nucleotides are TGTGCCTGGAGTGTACAGGGGGGCCTCGAGCAGTACTTC.

This chain links TRBV14 with TRBJ1-6; 7 bases map to TRBD1. The CDR3 is 17 amino acids. With 4 bases clipped from V and 6 bases from J, the junction kept 12 bases outside the gene matches. The germline gives CDR1 SGHDN, CDR2 FVKESK. The CDR3 is CASSPFRQGSSNSPLHF. The CDR3 DNA reads TGTGCCAGCAGCCCCTTCCGACAGGGAAGCAGTAATTCACCCCTCCACTTT.

This CDR3 is CASSDGGTSGSSHEQYF. CDR3 coding DNA: TGTGCCAGCAGTGACGGGGGGACTAGCGGGAGTTCCCACGAGCAGTACTTC. The V gene is TRBV2, the J gene TRBJ2-7; 14 bases line up with TRBD2. V dropped 3 bases and J dropped 5; count of bases not matched to a gene: 9. The CDR3 covers 17 residues. Germline V CDR1 and CDR2: SNHLY, FYNNEI. The variable domain in full, with the rest retrieved from reference TRBV2 and TRBJ2-7, is EPEVTQTPSHQVTQMGQEVILRCVPISNHLYFYWYRQILGQKVEFLVSFYNNEISEKSEIFDDQFSVERPDGSNFTLKIRSTKLEDSAMYFCASSDGGTSGSSHEQYFGPGTRLTVT.

The CDR3: CASSQSPGLVGNQPQHF. In DNA, the CDR3 is TGTGCCAGCTCACAGAGTCCGGGCCTCGTGGGCAATCAGCCCCAGCATTTT. The chain carries TRBV18 and TRBJ1-5, with D unclear. The CDR3 runs 17 residues. The V and J ends lost 4 bases and 2 bases respectively, with 18 bases between them. Germline CDR1 KGHSH, CDR2 LQKENI. Variable domain in full (rest from reference TRBV18 and TRBJ1-5): NAGVMQNPRHLVRRRGQEARLRCSPMKGHSHVYWYRQLPEEGLKFMVYLQKENIIDESGMPKERFSAEFPKEGPSILRIQQVVRGDSAAYFCASSQSPGLVGNQPQHFGDGTRLSIL.

This chain uses TRBV6-6 with TRBJ1-2, with 8 bases identical to TRBD1. This CDR3 contains 15 residues. J lost 2 bases, V lost 6 bases, and 8 bases had no gene match. Per germline, CDR1 MNHNY and CDR2 SVGAGI (reference sequence). The DNA of the CDR3 is TGTGCCAGCAGCGACAGGGGATATTACAACTATGGCTACACCTTC. Residues: CASSDRGYYNYGYTF.

The V call is TRBV28, the J call TRBJ2-7; D ambiguous. The germline V gene encodes CDR1 MDHEN and CDR2 SYDVKM. The V gene lost 7 bases and the J gene lost 2 bases, with 9 bases spanning the gap. The CDR3 runs 12 residues. Here the CDR3 DNA reads TGTGCCAGCACCAAGTCGACCTACGAGCAGTACTTC. Its protein product is CASTKSTYEQYF.

CDR3 residues: CAWSLGTDLYGYTF. In nucleotides, the CDR3 is TGTGCCTGGAGCCTAGGGACAGACCTTTATGGCTACACCTTC. This rearrangement joins TRBV30 to TRBJ1-2, with 7 bases lining up with TRBD1. The germline CDR1 and CDR2 sequences are GTSNPN and SVGIG (reference sequence). CDR3 size: 14 residues. Trimming at V came to 3 bases and at J to 5 bases, leaving 9 bases not matched to a gene.

This sequence joins TRBV28 and TRBJ2-7, with 13 bases fitting TRBD2. This CDR3 is built from 16 residues. Germline lookup yields CDR1 MDHEN and CDR2 SYDVKM. J lost 3 bases, V lost 8 bases, and 10 bases had no gene match. The CDR3 nucleotides read TGTGCCAGCTCCGGGACTAGCGGGATGTGGAACTACGAGCAGTACTTC. Translated: CASSGTSGMWNYEQYF.

The gene calls are TRBV4-1 and TRBJ1-5; D is unclear. The germline CDR1 and CDR2 sequences are MGHRA and YSYEKL. This CDR3 contains 16 residues. V was clipped by 0 bases and J by 0 bases, with 9 bases between them. The CDR3 DNA reads as TGCGCCAGCAGCCAAGAGATATCCAGTAGCAATCAGCCCCAGCATTTT. Its translation is CASSQEISSSNQPQHF.

The chain carries TRBV30 and TRBJ1-3; 9 bases agree with TRBD1. V was clipped by 4 bases and J by 1 base; unmatched bases: 11. Germline V gene lookup returns CDR1 GTSNPN and CDR2 SVGIG (reference sequence). This CDR3 contains 17 residues. This CDR3 reads CAWTGTGSSSSGNTIYF. CDR3 sequence (DNA): TGTGCCTGGACCGGGACAGGGTCTAGTTCGTCTGGAAACACCATATATTTT.

V is TRBV9 and J is TRBJ2-5; D remains unclear. CDR1 is SGDLS, CDR2 YYNGEE, per germline. The CDR3 consists of 9 residues. V dropped 0 bases and J dropped 14 bases, with 5 bases sitting between them. CDR3 sequence reads: CASSVDGYF. The CDR3 DNA reads TGTGCCAGCAGCGTAGATGGTTACTTC.

The chain has TRBV4-1 and TRBJ1-1, with D hard to call. Germline V CDR1 and CDR2: MGHRA, YSYEKL. This CDR3 spans 14 amino acids. The V gene lost 0 bases and the J gene lost 7 bases, with 12 bases spanning the gap. The CDR3 here is CASSQDIALFEAFF. The CDR3 DNA sequence: TGCGCCAGCAGCCAAGATATTGCCCTATTTGAAGCTTTCTTT.

The rearrangement joins TRBV7-6 to TRBJ2-5; tentative D call: TRBD1 (6 bases). V was shortened by 5 bases and J by 4 bases, with 14 bases between the two germline ends. The CDR3 has 14 residues. Germline CDR1 SGHVS, CDR2 FNYEAQ. CDR3 in amino acids: CASSKDRPTETQYF. The DNA of the CDR3 is TGTGCCAGCAGCAAGGACAGACCGACAGAGACCCAGTACTTC.

The V call is TRBV13, the J call TRBJ2-3, with 8 bases lining up with TRBD1. J lost 2 bases, V lost 5 bases, and 6 bases had no gene match. There are 15 residues in the CDR3. Germline CDR1 PRHDT, CDR2 FYEKMQ (reference sequence). CDR3 in amino acids: CASSGETGDTDTQYF. DNA of the CDR3: TGTGCCAGCAGCGGAGAGACAGGGGACACAGATACGCAGTATTTT.

This clone was recorded a few times. This chain connects TRBV11-3 to TRBJ2-7; D may be TRBD1 (7 bases). Trimming took 1 base from V and 3 from J, leaving 16 bases between them. CDR1 and CDR2 from the germline V gene are SGHNT and YENEEA. The CDR3 loop spans 16 amino acids. In DNA, the CDR3 is TGTGCCAGCAGCTTAGGCCCAGGGGGGATACTCTACGAGCAGTACTTC. Its translation: CASSLGPGGILYEQYF. The full variable domain, in which reference TRBV11-3 and TRBJ2-7 provide the parts outside the CDR3, is EAGVVQSPRYKIIEKKQPVAFWCNPISGHNTLYWYLQNLGQGPELLIRYENEEAVDDSQLPKDRFSAERLKGVDSTLKIQPAELGDSAVYLCASSLGPGGILYEQYFGPGTRLTVT.

J is TRBJ1-5 and V is TRBV7-9; D gene ambiguous. V was trimmed by 3 bases and J by 1 base, leaving 10 bases between them. This CDR3 spans 15 amino acids. Germline V gene data show CDR1 as SEHNR and CDR2 as FQNEAQ (reference sequence). Here the CDR3 DNA reads TGTGCCAGCAGCTTCGGACTAGGGAGCAATCAGCCCCAGCATTTT. Protein sequence: CASSFGLGSNQPQHF.

This clone was seen a handful of times. The chain has TRBV18 and TRBJ1-1; no firm D call. V was trimmed by 0 bases and J by 1 base, leaving 9 bases between them. CDR3 size: 15 residues. In germline, CDR1 is KGHSH, CDR2 LQKENI. The CDR3 loop reads CASSPPGMGNTEAFF. The CDR3 DNA reads as TGTGCCAGCTCACCACCAGGGATGGGGAACACTGAAGCTTTCTTT.

This chain connects TRBV30 to TRBJ2-1, with a tentative D call TRBD2 (5 bases). This CDR3 region has 12 residues. Per germline, CDR1 GTSNPN and CDR2 SVGIG (reference sequence). V lost 3 bases and J lost 10, with 13 bases in between. The CDR3 DNA reads as TGTGCCTGGAGGAAAGGAGGCCTCGAGCAGTTCTTC. It is translated as CAWRKGGLEQFF.

The chain carries TRBV5-8 and TRBJ2-5, with 10 nucleotides matching TRBD2. The CDR3 contains 16 residues. V lost 2 bases and J lost 5; bases outside the gene matches: 9. Germline V gene lookup returns CDR1 SGHTS and CDR2 YDEGEE. The CDR3 DNA follows: TGTGCCAGCAGCTTTCGTATACTAGCGGGGTCTGAGACCCAGTACTTC. It yields the protein CASSFRILAGSETQYF.

The chain combines TRBV5-1 with TRBJ2-2, with 9 bases identical to TRBD1. The ends lost 3 bases at V and 4 bases at J; junction bases unmatched: 7. CDR1 and CDR2 from the germline V gene are SGHRS and YFSETQ. The CDR3 is 16 residues long. CDR3 bases: TGCGCCAGCAGCTGGCGGGACAGGGTGGGCACCGGGGAGCTGTTTTTT. Its protein product is CASSWRDRVGTGELFF. The variable domain in full, completed from reference TRBV5-1 and TRBJ2-2, reads KAGVTQTPRYLIKTRGQQVTLSCSPISGHRSVSWYQQTPGQGLQFLFEYFSETQRNKGNFPGRFSGRQFSNSRSEMNVSTLELGDSALYLCASSWRDRVGTGELFFGEGSRLTVL.